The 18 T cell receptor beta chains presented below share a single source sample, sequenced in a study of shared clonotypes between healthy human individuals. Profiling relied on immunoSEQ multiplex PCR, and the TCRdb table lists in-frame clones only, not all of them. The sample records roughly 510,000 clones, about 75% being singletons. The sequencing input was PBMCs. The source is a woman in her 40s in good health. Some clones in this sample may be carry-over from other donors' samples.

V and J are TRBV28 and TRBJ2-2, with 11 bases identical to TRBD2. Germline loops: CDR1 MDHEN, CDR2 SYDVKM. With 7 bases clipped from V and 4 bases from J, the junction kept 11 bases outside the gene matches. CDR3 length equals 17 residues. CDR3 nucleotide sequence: TGTGCCAGCACCATAGCGGGAGGGGCCGGCTTCACCGGGGAGCTGTTTTTT. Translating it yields CASTIAGGAGFTGELFF.

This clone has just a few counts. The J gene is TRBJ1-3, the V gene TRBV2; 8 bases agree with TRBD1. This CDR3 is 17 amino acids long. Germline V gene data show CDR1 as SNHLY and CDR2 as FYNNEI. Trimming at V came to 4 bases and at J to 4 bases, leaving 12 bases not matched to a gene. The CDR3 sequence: CASSGPGTGFSGNTIYF. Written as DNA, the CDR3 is TGTGCCAGCAGTGGACCCGGGACAGGATTCTCCGGAAACACCATATATTTT.

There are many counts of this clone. The CDR3 protein is CASSSAGRNEKLFF. DNA of the CDR3: TGTGCCAGCAGTTCCGCCGGACGGAATGAAAAACTGTTTTTT. The chain links TRBV27 to TRBJ1-4, with D hard to call. With 4 bases removed from V and 5 bases from J, the gap between germline ends came to 11 bases. CDR1 and CDR2 (germline): MNHEY, SMNVEV (reference sequence). The CDR3 consists of 14 residues.

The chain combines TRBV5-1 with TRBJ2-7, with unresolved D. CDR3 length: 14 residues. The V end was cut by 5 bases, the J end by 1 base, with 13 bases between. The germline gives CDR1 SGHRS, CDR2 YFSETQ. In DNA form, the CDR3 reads TGCGCCAGCAGTACTGGTCACCTATCCTACGAGCAGTACTTC. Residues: CASSTGHLSYEQYF.

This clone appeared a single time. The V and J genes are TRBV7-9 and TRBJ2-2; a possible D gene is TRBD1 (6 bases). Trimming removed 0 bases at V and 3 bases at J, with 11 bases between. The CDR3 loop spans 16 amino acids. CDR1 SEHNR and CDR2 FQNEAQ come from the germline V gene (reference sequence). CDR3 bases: TGTGCCAGCAGCTTAGCTTCAGGGGCGGACACCGGGGAGCTGTTTTTT. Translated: CASSLASGADTGELFF.

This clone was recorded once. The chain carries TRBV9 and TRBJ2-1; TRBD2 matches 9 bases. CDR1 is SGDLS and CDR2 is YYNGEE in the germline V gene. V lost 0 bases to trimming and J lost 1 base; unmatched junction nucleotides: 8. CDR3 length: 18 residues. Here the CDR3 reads CASSVAGGRVLSYNEQFF. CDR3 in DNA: TGTGCCAGCAGCGTAGCGGGCGGGAGGGTCCTATCCTACAATGAGCAGTTCTTC.

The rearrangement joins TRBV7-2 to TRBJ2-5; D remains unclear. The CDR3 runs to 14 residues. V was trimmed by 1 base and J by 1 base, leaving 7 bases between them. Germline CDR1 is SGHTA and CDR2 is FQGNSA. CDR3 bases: TGTGCCAGCAGCTTAGTGGGCGCCCAAGAGACCCAGTACTTC. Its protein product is CASSLVGAQETQYF.

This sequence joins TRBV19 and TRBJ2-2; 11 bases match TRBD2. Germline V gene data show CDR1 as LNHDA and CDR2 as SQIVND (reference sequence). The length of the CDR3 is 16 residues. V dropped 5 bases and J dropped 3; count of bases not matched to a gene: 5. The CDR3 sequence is CASSVSGRAYTGELFF. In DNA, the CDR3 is TGTGCCAGTAGTGTTAGCGGGAGGGCGTACACCGGGGAGCTGTTTTTT.

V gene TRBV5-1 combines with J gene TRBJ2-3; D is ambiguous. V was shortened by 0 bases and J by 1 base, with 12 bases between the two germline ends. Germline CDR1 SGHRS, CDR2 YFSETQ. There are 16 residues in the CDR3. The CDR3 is CASSLVVGFGTDTQYF. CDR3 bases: TGCGCCAGCAGCTTGGTGGTGGGATTCGGCACAGATACGCAGTATTTT.

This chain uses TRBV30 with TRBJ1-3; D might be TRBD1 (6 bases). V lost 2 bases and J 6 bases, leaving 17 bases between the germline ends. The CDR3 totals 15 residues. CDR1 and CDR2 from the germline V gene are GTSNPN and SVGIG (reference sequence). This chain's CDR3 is CAWSWQAGETNTIYF. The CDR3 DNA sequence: TGTGCCTGGAGTTGGCAGGCAGGGGAGACAAACACCATATATTTT.

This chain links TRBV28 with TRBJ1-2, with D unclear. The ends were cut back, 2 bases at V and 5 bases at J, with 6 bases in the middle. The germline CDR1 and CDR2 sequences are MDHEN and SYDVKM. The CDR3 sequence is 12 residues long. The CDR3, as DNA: TGTGCCAGCAGTTTAGAAGGATATGGCTACACCTTC. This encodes CASSLEGYGYTF.

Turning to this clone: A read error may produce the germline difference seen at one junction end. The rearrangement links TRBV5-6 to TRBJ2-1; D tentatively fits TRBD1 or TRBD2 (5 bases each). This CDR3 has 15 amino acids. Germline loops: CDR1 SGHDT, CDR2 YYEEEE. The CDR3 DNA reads TGTGCCAGCAGCTTGGGGGACCCTTACATTTCATCTTGGCTCTTC. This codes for CASSLGDPYISSWLF.

The CDR3 sequence: CAWNPRMVSYEQYF. CDR3 in DNA: TGTGCCTGGAATCCCCGGATGGTTTCTTACGAGCAGTACTTC. The chain recombines TRBV30 with TRBJ2-7; no firm D call. Trimming cost V 4 bases and J 4 bases, with 17 bases left between them. CDR1 is GTSNPN and CDR2 is SVGIG in the germline V gene (reference sequence). The CDR3 has 14 residues.

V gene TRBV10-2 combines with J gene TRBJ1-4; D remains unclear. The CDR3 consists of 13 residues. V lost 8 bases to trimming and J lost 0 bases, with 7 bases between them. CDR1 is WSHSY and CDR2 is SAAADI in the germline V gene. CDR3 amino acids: CASPQSTNEKLFF. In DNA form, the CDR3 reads TGCGCCAGCCCGCAGTCAACTAATGAAAAACTGTTTTTT.

The CDR3 DNA is TGTGCCAGCAGCCGCCGGGACAGGCTGAACACTGAAGCTTTCTTT. Amino acids: CASSRRDRLNTEAFF. The genes are TRBV9 and TRBJ1-1; 8 nucleotides agree with TRBD1. This CDR3 has 15 amino acids. With V trimmed by 4 bases and J by 0 bases, 5 bases remained unmatched. From germline, CDR1 is SGDLS and CDR2 YYNGEE.

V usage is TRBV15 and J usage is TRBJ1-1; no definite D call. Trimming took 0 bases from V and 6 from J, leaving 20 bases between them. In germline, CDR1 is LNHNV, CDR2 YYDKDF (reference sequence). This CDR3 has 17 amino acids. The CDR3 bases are TGTGCCACCAGCAGAGATTTGGGCCCGACCGCAGGACCTGAAGCTTTCTTT. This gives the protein CATSRDLGPTAGPEAFF.

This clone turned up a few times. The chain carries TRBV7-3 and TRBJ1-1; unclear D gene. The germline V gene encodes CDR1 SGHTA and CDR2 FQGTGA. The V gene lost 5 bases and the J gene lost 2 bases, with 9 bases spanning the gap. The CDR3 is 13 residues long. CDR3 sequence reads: CASSAEANTEAFF. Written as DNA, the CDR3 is TGTGCCAGCAGCGCAGAGGCTAACACTGAAGCTTTCTTT.

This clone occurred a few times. CDR3 in amino acids: CASSEGGRFRTETQYF. DNA of the CDR3: TGTGCCAGCAGTGAAGGTGGGAGGTTTCGTACGGAGACCCAGTACTTC. The V call is TRBV2, the J call TRBJ2-5; the D gene is possibly TRBD2 (6 bases). The length of the CDR3 is 16 residues. Per germline, CDR1 SNHLY and CDR2 FYNNEI. The V gene lost 1 base and the J gene lost 5 bases, with 17 bases spanning the gap. Filled out from reference TRBV2 and TRBJ2-5, the complete variable domain reads EPEVTQTPSHQVTQMGQEVILRCVPISNHLYFYWYRQILGQKVEFLVSFYNNEISEKSEIFDDQFSVERPDGSNFTLKIRSTKLEDSAMYFCASSEGGRFRTETQYFGPGTRLLVL.